Listed here are 14 T cell receptor beta chains from one sample, sequenced in a study of T cells in Graves' hyperthyroidism and ophthalmopathy. TCR beta CDR3 region amplification was performed from RNA transcripts. Using the HTBI primer set, a first-round RT-PCR was run on the TCR CDR3. MiXCR was run by TCRdb on the multiplex PCR reads, yielding one entry per CDR3 protein. Among a few hundred thousand distinct CDR3 sequences, around 46% were seen once, and the ten largest hold just over 8%. What was sequenced was peripheral blood or thyroid tissue (not recorded which). These receptors all come from a woman in her late teens or twenties with Graves' hyperthyroidism.

The V call is TRBV27, the J call TRBJ2-7; tentatively, D is TRBD2 (5 bases). Trimming removed 5 bases at V and 7 bases at J, with 9 bases between. Germline V gene sequence: CDR1 MNHEY, CDR2 SMNVEV (reference sequence). The CDR3 contains 11 residues. This CDR3 reads CASSEGEEQYF. CDR3 coding DNA: TGTGCCAGCAGTGAGGGTGAAGAGCAGTACTTC.

The V call is TRBV15, the J call TRBJ1-6; perhaps TRBD1 as D (5 bases). This CDR3 spans 15 amino acids. V lost 5 bases and J lost 4, with 12 bases in between. Germline CDR1 LNHNV, CDR2 YYDKDF (reference sequence). The CDR3 loop reads CATSPWTNYNSPLHF. The CDR3 nucleotides are TGTGCCACCAGCCCCTGGACAAATTATAATTCACCCCTCCACTTT.

This clonotype was observed a few times. The rearrangement joins TRBV19 to TRBJ2-5; tentatively, D is TRBD1 (6 bases). The CDR3 loop spans 14 amino acids. V lost 3 bases and J lost 4, with 12 bases in between. Germline lookup yields CDR1 LNHDA and CDR2 SQIVND (reference sequence). CDR3 protein: CASSMLYRAETQYF. The CDR3 DNA follows: TGTGCCAGTAGTATGTTGTACAGGGCAGAGACCCAGTACTTC. Full variable domain (rest looked up from reference TRBV19 and TRBJ2-5): DGGITQSPKYLFRKEGQNVTLSCEQNLNHDAMYWYRQDPGQGLRLIYYSQIVNDFQKGDIAEGYSVSREKKESFPLTVTSAQKNPTAFYLCASSMLYRAETQYFGPGTRLLVL.

This clonotype was seen a few times. The CDR3 coding sequence is TGTGCCAGCAGCCAAGAAAGGGTCCGTGGAAACACCATATATTTT. Translating gives CASSQERVRGNTIYF. This chain links TRBV14 with TRBJ1-3, with D hard to call. This CDR3 region has 15 residues. From germline, CDR1 is SGHDN and CDR2 FVKESK. V dropped 0 bases and J dropped 3 bases, with 9 bases sitting between them.

This clonotype was seen more than once but under ten times. The J gene is TRBJ2-5, the V gene TRBV24-1; D uncertain. The J call may be in error: the DNA end matches TRBJ2-1 better. The length of the CDR3 is 12 residues. CDR1 KGHDR and CDR2 SFDVKD come from the germline V gene. The CDR3 loop reads CATSELRDEQFF. DNA of the CDR3: TGTGCCACCAGTGAGCTTAGGGATGAGCAGTTCTTC.

Details on this clonotype: This could be a read error, since a much larger clone is one nucleotide away. J is TRBJ1-1 and V is TRBV11-1; D is unclear. The CDR3 spans 15 residues. V was trimmed by 2 bases and J by 1 base, leaving 11 bases between them. CDR1 is SGHAT, CDR2 FQDESV, per germline (reference sequence). The CDR3 sequence is CASSLNGEANTEAFF. The DNA for the CDR3 is TGTGCCAGCAGCTTAAACGGGGAAGCGAACACTGAAGCTTTCTTT. The full variable domain, completed using reference TRBV11-1 and TRBJ1-1, is EAEVAQSPRYKITEKSQAVAFWCDPISGHATLYWYRQILGQGPELLVQFQDESVVDDSQLPKDRFSAERLKGVDSTLKIQPAELGDSAMYLCASSLNGEANTEAFFGQGTRLTVV.

Note on this clonotype: A single base separates this from a much larger clone, so it may be a read error. V is TRBV20-1 and J is TRBJ1-5; no clear D. V gave up 0 bases and J gave up 9 bases, with 12 bases separating them. Germline V gives CDR1 DFQATT, CDR2 SNEGSKA (reference sequence). The CDR3 is 13 residues long. The CDR3 DNA is TGCAGTGCTAGAGAACCCGAGGCTCGGCCCCAGCATTTT. It translates to CSAREPEARPQHF.

This clonotype has just a few counts. V and J are TRBV7-9 and TRBJ2-5, with D unclear. V shed 6 bases and J shed 1 base, with 12 bases lying between them. This CDR3 has 14 amino acids. CDR1 is SEHNR and CDR2 is FQNEAQ in the germline V gene (reference sequence). In DNA, the CDR3 is TGTGCCAGCAGTTGGGGAATCTCCCAAGAGACCCAGTACTTC. Amino acids: CASSWGISQETQYF.

This clonotype has a single count. This chain connects TRBV20-1 to TRBJ2-7; TRBD2 matches at 8 bases. V gave up 3 bases and J gave up 7 bases; unmatched junction bases: 8. Germline-derived CDR1 and CDR2 are DFQATT and SNEGSKA (reference sequence). CDR3 length equals 13 residues. CDR3: CSASGRAVYEQYF. The CDR3 DNA sequence: TGCAGTGCTAGCGGGAGGGCCGTCTATGAGCAGTACTTC.

This clonotype was found a few times. The genes are TRBV7-3 and TRBJ1-1; D is uncertain. This CDR3 region has 13 residues. CDR1 is SGHTA and CDR2 is FQGTGA in the germline V gene. Trimming took off 5 bases at V and 5 bases at J, with 12 bases between the two ends. This chain's CDR3 is CASSKGVGTEAFF. In DNA form, the CDR3 reads TGTGCCAGCAGCAAGGGAGTGGGAACTGAAGCTTTCTTT.

Of note for this clonotype: This may stem from a read error, because a much larger clone lies one nucleotide away. The V gene is TRBV24-1, the J gene TRBJ2-5, with D possibly being TRBD1 (6 bases). This CDR3 has 14 amino acids. Looked up from germline, CDR1 is KGHDR and CDR2 is SFDVKD. Trimming took off 9 bases at V and 5 bases at J, with 18 bases between the two ends. The CDR3 DNA follows: TGTGCCACCCAACTGACAGGAGCCAATGAGACCCAGTACTTC. It codes for CATQLTGANETQYF.

The chain is built from TRBV7-8 and TRBJ2-5; TRBD1 matches at 7 bases. The CDR3 extends over 14 amino acids. With V trimmed by 5 bases and J by 5 bases, 8 bases remained unmatched. Per the germline V gene, CDR1 is SGHVS and CDR2 is FQNEAQ. The CDR3 is CASSQPTGYETQYF. The CDR3, as DNA: TGTGCCAGCAGCCAGCCGACAGGGTACGAGACCCAGTACTTC.

Points on this clonotype: This is likely a read error, given that the CDR3 carries no conserved phenylalanine or tryptophan at its end. The DNA is omitted, as the CDR3 cannot be located on it reliably, and the CDR3 follows TCRdb's listing. CDR3 amino acids: CATSASGGRY. The chain uses TRBV24-1 and TRBJ1-1; the table names TRBD1, a call not compared with the DNA. The CDR3 contains 10 residues when both ends are counted. From germline, CDR1 is KGHDR and CDR2 SFDVKD.

A remark on this clonotype: Sequence at one end of the junction differs from germline and may be a read error. The J gene is TRBJ2-7, the V gene TRBV5-1; 15 bases are a match to TRBD2. The germline gives CDR1 SGHRS, CDR2 YFSETQ. The CDR3 contains 17 residues. CDR3 in amino acids: CASSSYGLAGGRDEQYF. The CDR3 nucleotides are TGTGCCAGCAGCTCTTATGGACTAGCGGGAGGGCGCGACGAGCAGTACTTC.